This TCR beta chain was recorded in a study of technical replicates of blood from a few donors. The V segment lost 1 base and the J segment 6 bases; nucleotides outside the gene matches: 8. This CDR3 contains 15 residues. Germline values: CDR1 KGHSH, CDR2 LQKENI. The repertoire was sequenced with immunoSEQ multiplex PCR; TCRdb's copy has only in-frame clones and lacks some. The sample includes some 82,000 clones, just under 95% of them seen just once. The receptor's source is a human donor in good health. Input material: T cells isolated from PBMCs. The chain couples TRBV18 to TRBJ2-5, with TRBD1 matching 7 bases. The DNA of the CDR3 is TGTGCCAGCTCACCACGACAGGGTATGGAGAAGACCCAGTACTTC. As protein: CASSPRQGMEKTQYF.